The clone carrying this TCR beta chain was seen a handful of times. Its specificity is unknown. Germline-derived CDR1 and CDR2 are MNHGY and SAAAGT. The CDR3 consists of 20 residues. The V end was cut by 0 bases, the J end by 0 bases, with 18 bases between. Researchers amplified the TCR beta CDR3 regions from RNA transcripts. Using the HTBI primer set, a first-round RT-PCR was run on the TCR CDR3. A single record per CDR3 protein comes from TCRdb applying MiXCR to the multiplex PCR reads. Among roughly 400,000 distinct CDR3 sequences listed, 11% to 15% were seen once. The data are from a study of T cells in Graves' hyperthyroidism and ophthalmopathy. Points from the study as a whole: The blood repertoire included most of the expanded thyroid clonotypes above 0.001.

The TCR comes from a man in his fifties or sixties with Graves' ophthalmopathy. Sequencing was carried out using blood. This chain links TRBV6-8 with TRBJ1-6; D is undetermined. The CDR3 nucleotides read TGTGCCAGCAGTTACTCGATCCCGCGCTCGGGAAACTCCTATAATTCACCCCTCCACTTT. Protein: CASSYSIPRSGNSYNSPLHF.